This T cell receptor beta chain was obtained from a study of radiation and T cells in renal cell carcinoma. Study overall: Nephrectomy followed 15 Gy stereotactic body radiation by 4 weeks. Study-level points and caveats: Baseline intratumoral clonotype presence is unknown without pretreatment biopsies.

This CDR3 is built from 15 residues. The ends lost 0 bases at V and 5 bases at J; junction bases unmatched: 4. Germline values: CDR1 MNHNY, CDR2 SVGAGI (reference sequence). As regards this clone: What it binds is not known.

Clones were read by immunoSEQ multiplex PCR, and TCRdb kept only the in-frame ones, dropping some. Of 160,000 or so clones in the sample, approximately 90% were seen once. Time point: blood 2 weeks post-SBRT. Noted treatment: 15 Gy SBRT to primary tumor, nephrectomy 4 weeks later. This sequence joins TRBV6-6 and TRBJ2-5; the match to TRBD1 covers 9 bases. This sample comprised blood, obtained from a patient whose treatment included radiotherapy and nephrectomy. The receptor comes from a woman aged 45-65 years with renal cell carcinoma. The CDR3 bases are TGTGCCAGCAGTTACTCGGGACAGGGTGGGGAGACCCAGTACTTC. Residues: CASSYSGQGGETQYF.